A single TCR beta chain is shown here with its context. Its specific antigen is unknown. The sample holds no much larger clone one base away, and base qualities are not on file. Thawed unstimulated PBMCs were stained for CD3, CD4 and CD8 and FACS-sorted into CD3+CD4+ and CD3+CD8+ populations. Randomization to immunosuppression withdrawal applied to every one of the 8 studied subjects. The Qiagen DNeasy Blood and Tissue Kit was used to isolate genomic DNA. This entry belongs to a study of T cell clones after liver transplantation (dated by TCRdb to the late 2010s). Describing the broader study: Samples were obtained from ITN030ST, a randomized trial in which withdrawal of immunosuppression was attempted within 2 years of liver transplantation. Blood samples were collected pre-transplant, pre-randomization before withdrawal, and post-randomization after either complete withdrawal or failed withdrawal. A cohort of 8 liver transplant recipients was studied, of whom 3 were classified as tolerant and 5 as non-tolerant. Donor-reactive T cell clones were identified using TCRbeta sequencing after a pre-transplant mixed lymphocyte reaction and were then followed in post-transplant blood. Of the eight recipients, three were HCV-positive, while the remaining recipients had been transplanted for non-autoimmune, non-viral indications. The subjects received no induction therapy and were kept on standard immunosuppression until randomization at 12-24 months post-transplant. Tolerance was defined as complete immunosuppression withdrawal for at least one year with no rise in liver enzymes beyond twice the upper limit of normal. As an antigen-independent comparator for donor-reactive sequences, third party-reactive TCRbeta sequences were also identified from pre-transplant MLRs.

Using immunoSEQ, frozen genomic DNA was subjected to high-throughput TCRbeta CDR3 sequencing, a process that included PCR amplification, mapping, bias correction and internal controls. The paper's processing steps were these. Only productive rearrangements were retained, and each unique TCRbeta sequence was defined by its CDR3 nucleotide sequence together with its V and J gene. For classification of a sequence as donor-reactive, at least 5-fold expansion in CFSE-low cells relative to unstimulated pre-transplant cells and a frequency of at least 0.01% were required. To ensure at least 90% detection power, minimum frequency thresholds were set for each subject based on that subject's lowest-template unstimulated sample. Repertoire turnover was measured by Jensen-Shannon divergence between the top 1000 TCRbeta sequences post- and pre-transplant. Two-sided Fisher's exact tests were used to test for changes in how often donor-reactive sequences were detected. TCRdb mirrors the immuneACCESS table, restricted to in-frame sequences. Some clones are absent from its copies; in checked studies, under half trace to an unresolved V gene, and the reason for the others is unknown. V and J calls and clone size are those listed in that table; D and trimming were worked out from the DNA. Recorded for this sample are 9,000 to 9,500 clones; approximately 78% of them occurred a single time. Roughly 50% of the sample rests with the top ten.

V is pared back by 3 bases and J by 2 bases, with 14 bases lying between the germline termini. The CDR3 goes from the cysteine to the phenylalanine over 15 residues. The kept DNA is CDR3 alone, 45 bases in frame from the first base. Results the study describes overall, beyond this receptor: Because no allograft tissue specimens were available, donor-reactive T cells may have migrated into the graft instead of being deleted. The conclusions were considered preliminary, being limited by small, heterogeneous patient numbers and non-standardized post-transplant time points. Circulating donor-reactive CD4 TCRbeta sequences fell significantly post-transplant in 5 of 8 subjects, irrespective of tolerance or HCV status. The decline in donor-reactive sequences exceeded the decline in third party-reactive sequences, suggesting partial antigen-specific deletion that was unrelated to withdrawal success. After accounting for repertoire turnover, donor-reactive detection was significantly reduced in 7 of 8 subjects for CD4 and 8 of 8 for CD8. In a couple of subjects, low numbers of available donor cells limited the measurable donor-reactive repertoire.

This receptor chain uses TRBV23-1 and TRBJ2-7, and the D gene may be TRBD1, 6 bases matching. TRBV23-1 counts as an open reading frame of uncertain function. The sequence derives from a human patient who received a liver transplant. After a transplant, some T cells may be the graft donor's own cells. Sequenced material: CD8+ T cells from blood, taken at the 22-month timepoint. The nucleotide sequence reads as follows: TGCGCCAGCAGTCAGTCTTACCGGGACACCTACGAGCAGTACTTC. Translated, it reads CASSQSYRDTYEQYF.